This T cell receptor (beta chain) came from a study of memory CD4+ T cells and cytomegalovirus serostatus. This CDR3 contains 18 residues. Germline CDR1 is LGHNA and CDR2 is YSLEER. Trimming took off 0 bases at V and 1 base at J, with 16 bases between the two ends. Single viable CD3+CD4+CD8-CD45RO+ cells were sorted as the memory CD4+ T cells. Sequenced by immunoSEQ multiplex PCR; TCRdb stores in-frame clones only, minus some. The sample records approximately 51,000 clones, roughly 72% being singletons. Sequenced input: memory CD4+ T cells from blood. The chain links TRBV4-3 to TRBJ1-3; D perhaps matches TRBD1 (5 bases). This receptor was obtained from an adult in good health and CMV-seropositive. For the CDR3, the DNA is TGCGCCAGCAGCCAAGATTGGGGGACGGGTAAATCTGGAAACACCATATATTTT. Translation gives CASSQDWGTGKSGNTIYF.